A single sample is the source of the 3 T cell receptor beta chains below, sequenced in a study of blood T cell repertoires in COVID-19. TCRdb's copy holds only in-frame clones and misses some; the assay was immunoSEQ multiplex PCR. Of roughly 40,000 clones listed, 76% are singletons. Specimen: peripheral blood. All receptors come from a man aged 70 or older with active or convalescent COVID-19.

A single count supports this clone. J is TRBJ1-2 and V is TRBV5-4, with TRBD1 as a possible D gene (6 bases). Trimming took off 2 bases at V and 2 bases at J, with 10 bases between the two ends. This CDR3 contains 14 residues. Looked up from germline, CDR1 is SGHNT and CDR2 is YYREEE (reference sequence). DNA of the CDR3: TGTGCCAGCAGCTTACCTCAGGGGAACTATGGCTACACCTTC. Its protein product is CASSLPQGNYGYTF. The whole variable domain, filled in from reference TRBV5-4 and TRBJ1-2, reads ETGVTQSPTHLIKTRGQQVTLRCSSQSGHNTVSWYQQALGQGPQFIFQYYREEENGRGNFPPRFSGLQFPNYSSELNVNALELDDSALYLCASSLPQGNYGYTFGSGTRLTVV.

The chain is built from TRBV6-1 and TRBJ1-2; possible D gene TRBD1, 6 bases. The germline V gene has CDR1 MNHNS and CDR2 SASEGT. This CDR3 spans 16 amino acids. The V and J ends lost 4 bases and 4 bases respectively, with 19 bases between them. The CDR3 DNA reads as TGTGCCAGCAGTGGAGCCCGAGGACGGACAGCCTATGGCTACACCTTC. Protein product: CASSGARGRTAYGYTF.

A single count supports this clone. The chain uses TRBV19 and TRBJ2-5; the match to TRBD1 covers 12 bases. V shed 7 bases, J shed 4 bases, and the junction held 10 bases outside the gene matches. Per the germline V gene, CDR1 is LNHDA and CDR2 is SQIVND (reference sequence). This CDR3 spans 16 amino acids. The CDR3 DNA is TGTGCCAGTAAACCGGTGGGACAGGGGGCCGGAGAGACCCAGTACTTC. Translating it yields CASKPVGQGAGETQYF.